This entry features one T cell receptor (beta chain) sequence. Its antigen is undetermined. This entry is derived from a study of shared clonotypes between healthy human individuals. On the study more broadly: Donor ages ranged 18 to 49 years: a couple of women, three men.

The repertoire was sequenced with immunoSEQ multiplex PCR; TCRdb's copy has only in-frame clones and lacks some. The table lists about 2.4 million clones, approximately 94% of them singletons. Study-wide points: A handful of donors shared approximately 5% of their naive CD4 clonotypes. Generally, naive subsets came out with larger estimated richness than memory subsets.

V was shortened by 1 base and J by 0 bases, with 8 bases between the two germline ends. The CDR3 has 14 amino acids. Germline loops: CDR1 SGHNT, CDR2 YYREEE (reference sequence). The chain carries TRBV5-4 and TRBJ2-7, with D uncertain. Sample: naive CD4+ T cells from PBMCs. Subset here: CD45RA+ positively selected. This receptor was obtained from a man between 18 and 35 years old in good health. Some clones in this sample may be carry-over from other donors' samples. CDR3 bases: TGTGCCAGCAGCTTGAGTCTCGGCTCCTACGAGCAGTACTTC. Its translation: CASSLSLGSYEQYF.